One and the same sample provided the 27 T cell receptor beta chains below, sequenced in a study of blood T cell repertoires in COVID-19. Clones were read by immunoSEQ multiplex PCR, and TCRdb kept only the in-frame ones, dropping some. The sample includes approximately 440,000 clones, around 90% of them seen just once. The sequencing sample was made of PBMCs or T cells enriched from blood (not recorded which). All receptors come from a woman aged 18-35 years who had recovered from COVID-19.

This rearrangement joins TRBV2 to TRBJ2-3; 8 bases align to TRBD2. The length of the CDR3 is 17 residues. J gave up 0 bases and V 8 bases, and 13 bases lay outside the gene matches. CDR1 and CDR2 from the germline V gene are SNHLY and FYNNEI. CDR3 sequence: CASYGTLAGPSTDTQYF. The CDR3 DNA is TGTGCCAGCTACGGCACCCTAGCGGGCCCTAGCACAGATACGCAGTATTTT.

V usage is TRBV28 and J usage is TRBJ2-1; D might be TRBD1 (6 bases). The CDR3 contains 12 residues. Germline V gives CDR1 MDHEN, CDR2 SYDVKM. Trimming removed 5 bases at V and 8 bases at J, with 10 bases between. CDR3 amino acids: CASSPYRDEQFF. In DNA, the CDR3 is TGTGCCAGCAGTCCATACAGGGATGAGCAGTTCTTC.

The chain uses TRBV28 and TRBJ2-7, with D perhaps matching TRBD1 (6 bases). This CDR3 is 12 amino acids long. Trimming took off 8 bases at V and 2 bases at J, with 10 bases between the two ends. Germline loops: CDR1 MDHEN, CDR2 SYDVKM. In DNA, the CDR3 is TGTGCCAGCCACAGGGACACCTACGAGCAGTACTTC. Protein: CASHRDTYEQYF.

The chain carries TRBV28 and TRBJ1-4; maybe TRBD1 (5 bases). Germline V CDR1 and CDR2: MDHEN, SYDVKM. The CDR3 loop spans 19 amino acids. V was trimmed by 11 bases and J by 2 bases, leaving 30 bases between them. The CDR3 bases are TGTGCCGCCTCGCCCATGGGGGAGGAATTATCGAGGACTAATGAAAAACTGTTTTTT. Its translation is CAASPMGEELSRTNEKLFF.

This rearrangement joins TRBV18 to TRBJ2-3; 11 bases match TRBD2. The V gene's germline CDR1 is KGHSH and CDR2 LQKENI. The CDR3 contains 16 residues. Germline trimming cut 3 bases from V and 8 bases from J; bases unmatched to any gene: 10. CDR3 nucleotides: TGTGCCAGCTCACCCCCGACTAGCGGGGCGGGGGGTACGCAGTATTTT. Encoded protein: CASSPPTSGAGGTQYF. The whole variable domain, filled in from reference TRBV18 and TRBJ2-3, reads NAGVMQNPRHLVRRRGQEARLRCSPMKGHSHVYWYRQLPEEGLKFMVYLQKENIIDESGMPKERFSAEFPKEGPSILRIQQVVRGDSAAYFCASSPPTSGAGGTQYFGPGTRLTVL.

The V gene is TRBV4-1, the J gene TRBJ1-2; D is unresolved. V was cut by 3 bases and J by 3 bases, with 11 bases left in between. The CDR3 is 14 residues long. CDR1 is MGHRA, CDR2 YSYEKL, per germline. CDR3 sequence reads: CASSHPGIDYGYTF. CDR3 DNA sequence: TGCGCCAGCAGCCACCCCGGGATCGACTATGGCTACACCTTC.

CDR3 in DNA: TGCGCCAGCAGCTCCCCGGGTGGTGGAAACACCATATATTTT. This codes for CASSSPGGGNTIYF. This chain joins TRBV4-1 and TRBJ1-3; D gene unclear. Germline CDR1 is MGHRA and CDR2 is YSYEKL. Trimming left V 5 bases short and J 3 bases short, with 11 bases between. This CDR3 contains 14 residues.

This rearrangement joins TRBV10-3 to TRBJ1-4; D unresolved. This CDR3 is built from 15 residues. Germline V gene sequence: CDR1 ENHRY, CDR2 SYGVKD. Between the trimmed V and J ends, which lost 9 bases and 7 bases, there was a span of 21 bases. The CDR3: CAIYPRNHRGEKLFF. CDR3 nucleotides: TGTGCCATATACCCCCGAAATCACCGAGGTGAAAAACTGTTTTTT.

The chain joins TRBV28 to TRBJ2-7; 7 bases are a match to TRBD1. This CDR3 contains 16 residues. Trimming took 3 bases from V and 3 from J; bases not matched to a gene: 11. Germline V gene data show CDR1 as MDHEN and CDR2 as SYDVKM. CDR3 sequence (DNA): TGTGCCAGCAGTTTCGGGAAGGGACAGCGTTACTACGAGCAGTACTTC. Protein product: CASSFGKGQRYYEQYF.

This clone was seen a few times. The rearrangement joins TRBV10-3 to TRBJ1-4, with 7 positions matching TRBD1. After removal of 5 bases from V and 8 bases from J, the junction contained 23 bases not matched to a gene. This CDR3 has 19 residues. Germline-derived CDR1 and CDR2 are ENHRY and SYGVKD. CDR3 region: CAISPTAGQASGGTEKLFF. The CDR3 bases are TGTGCCATCAGTCCAACAGCCGGACAGGCGTCAGGGGGTACCGAAAAACTGTTTTTT.

The V call is TRBV15, the J call TRBJ1-1; 8 bases match TRBD1. This CDR3 comprises 15 residues. Trimming took 1 base from V and 4 from J; bases not matched to a gene: 5. Looked up from germline, CDR1 is LNHNV and CDR2 is YYDKDF (reference sequence). CDR3 nucleotide sequence: TGTGCCACCAGCAGAGGAACAGGGGGTGTCACTGAAGCTTTCTTT. Encoded protein: CATSRGTGGVTEAFF.

This clone appeared a few times. The chain has TRBV6-2 or TRBV6-3 and TRBJ2-1, with 14 bases fitting TRBD2. The V segment lost 3 bases and the J segment 3 bases; nucleotides outside the gene matches: 10. Per germline, CDR1 MNHEY and CDR2 SVGEGT. This CDR3 comprises 19 residues. The CDR3 here is CASSYPGLAGGSFYNEQFF. The CDR3 region has the DNA TGTGCCAGCAGTTATCCAGGACTAGCGGGGGGTTCATTCTACAATGAGCAGTTCTTC.

The chain links TRBV6-1 to TRBJ1-2, with 7 bases identical to TRBD1. V was clipped by 3 bases and J by 4 bases; unmatched bases: 5. This CDR3 has 14 residues. CDR1 and CDR2 (germline): MNHNS, SASEGT. The CDR3 bases are TGTGCCAGCAGTGAGAGACAGGGAAGCTATGGCTACACCTTC. Protein sequence: CASSERQGSYGYTF.

The chain links TRBV5-1 to TRBJ2-1; 7 nucleotides line up with TRBD1. Germline values: CDR1 SGHRS, CDR2 YFSETQ. The CDR3 extends over 15 amino acids. The J segment lost 8 bases and the V segment lost 4 bases, leaving 12 bases of the junction unmatched. Here the CDR3 reads CASSQGDRGSDEQFF. The DNA of the CDR3 is TGCGCCAGCAGCCAAGGGGACAGAGGTTCGGATGAGCAGTTCTTC.

This clone showed up just a few times. V and J are TRBV2 and TRBJ1-6; D unresolved. The CDR3 runs to 14 residues. CDR1 is SNHLY, CDR2 FYNNEI, per germline. The V gene lost 5 bases and the J gene lost 5 bases, with 10 bases spanning the gap. CDR3 region: CASSTGLNNSPLHF. Written as DNA, the CDR3 is TGTGCCAGCAGTACGGGTCTTAATAATTCACCCCTCCACTTT.

The chain has TRBV6-5 and TRBJ1-1; D gene ambiguous. CDR1 and CDR2 from the germline V gene are MNHEY and SVGAGI. Trimming left V 5 bases short and J 10 bases short, with 20 bases between. This CDR3 has 14 residues. CDR3 sequence: CASSMDGERGRAFF. CDR3 DNA: TGTGCCAGCAGTATGGACGGGGAGCGAGGGCGAGCTTTCTTT.

This chain connects TRBV3-1 (or the pseudogene TRBV3-2) to TRBJ1-2; TRBD1 matches 10 bases. The CDR3 has 16 amino acids. Germline CDR1 and CDR2: LGHDT and YNNKEL (reference sequence). Germline trimming cut 1 base from V and 4 bases from J; bases unmatched to any gene: 6. The CDR3 DNA is TGTGCCAGCAGCCAAGTCCACGGACAGGGGGTCTATGGCTACACCTTC. Translation: CASSQVHGQGVYGYTF.

V is TRBV10-1 and J is TRBJ2-7; 11 nucleotides agree with TRBD2. V trimming: 2 bases; J trimming: 2 bases; junction bases outside the gene matches: 2. Germline-derived CDR1 and CDR2 are WNHNN and SYGVQD (reference sequence). The CDR3 runs to 15 residues. Here the CDR3 reads CASSEPGLAAYEQYF. CDR3 DNA sequence: TGCGCCAGCAGTGAGCCGGGACTAGCGGCCTACGAGCAGTACTTC.

The chain links TRBV7-2 to TRBJ1-6, with 7 positions matching TRBD1. The CDR3 loop spans 14 amino acids. With 11 bases clipped from V and 10 bases from J, the junction kept 14 bases outside the gene matches. Germline lookup yields CDR1 SGHTA and CDR2 FQGNSA. CDR3 sequence (DNA): TGTGCCGGGTACAGGGGAGCCATCGGGTCACCCCTCCACTTT. Amino acids: CAGYRGAIGSPLHF. The entire variable domain, with the rest obtained from reference TRBV7-2 and TRBJ1-6, is as follows: GAGVSQSPSNKVTEKGKDVELRCDPISGHTALYWYRQSLGQGLEFLIYFQGNSAPDKSGLPSDRFSAERTGGSVSTLTIQRTQQEDSAVYLCAGYRGAIGSPLHFGNGTRLTVT.

The chain is built from TRBV30 and TRBJ1-1, with TRBD1 matching 7 bases. The CDR3 spans 14 residues. In germline, CDR1 is GTSNPN, CDR2 SVGIG (reference sequence). V dropped 5 bases and J dropped 7; count of bases not matched to a gene: 13. CDR3 nucleotides: TGTGCCTGGTCCACAGGGGTTTGGGGTGGTGAAGCTTTCTTT. Encoded protein: CAWSTGVWGGEAFF.

The rearrangement uses TRBV7-2 and TRBJ2-5, with 7 nucleotides matching TRBD1. After removal of 3 bases from V and 2 bases from J, the junction contained 0 bases not matched to a gene. This CDR3 has 13 amino acids. Germline V gene data show CDR1 as SGHTA and CDR2 as FQGNSA. The CDR3 nucleotides are TGTGCCAGCAGCTTGGACAGGCAAGAGACCCAGTACTTC. Its translation: CASSLDRQETQYF.

V and J are TRBV25-1 and TRBJ2-3; 13 positions match TRBD2. The CDR3 sequence is 18 residues long. V shed 2 bases and J 1 base; nucleotides not matched to a gene: 6. The germline gives CDR1 MGHDK, CDR2 SYGVNS. Written as DNA, the CDR3 is TGTGCCAGCAGTGAACCGACAGGGACTAGCGGGGGCACAGATACGCAGTATTTT. Its protein is CASSEPTGTSGGTDTQYF.

This clone showed up just a few times. This sequence joins TRBV4-1 and TRBJ2-3; 9 bases match TRBD2. V dropped 0 bases and J dropped 2; count of bases not matched to a gene: 3. The CDR3 length is 16 residues. Germline CDR1 and CDR2: MGHRA and YSYEKL. The CDR3 reads CASSQDLAGYTDTQYF. Written as DNA, the CDR3 is TGCGCCAGCAGCCAAGACCTAGCGGGGTACACAGATACGCAGTATTTT.

The chain combines TRBV5-4 with TRBJ1-1; D is unclear. CDR3 length: 14 amino acids. From germline, CDR1 is SGHNT and CDR2 YYREEE (reference sequence). The V gene lost 3 bases and the J gene lost 7 bases, with 16 bases spanning the gap. The CDR3 DNA reads as TGTGCCAGCAGCTCCCAGAGGGCCGAAGGTGAAGCTTTCTTT. Translated: CASSSQRAEGEAFF.

In its sample, this clone was seen a few times. This chain links TRBV2 with TRBJ2-5, with 12 nucleotides matching TRBD2. Trimming removed 2 bases from V and 5 bases from J; junction bases left unmatched: 6. From germline, CDR1 is SNHLY and CDR2 FYNNEI. CDR3 length: 16 amino acids. The CDR3 loop is CASSEIGLAGSETQYF. CDR3 coding DNA: TGTGCCAGCAGTGAAATTGGACTAGCGGGGTCGGAGACCCAGTACTTC.

This rearrangement joins TRBV14 to TRBJ2-2; D may be TRBD1 (6 bases). Germline assignment: CDR1 SGHDN and CDR2 FVKESK. V lost 2 bases and J 6 bases, leaving 13 bases between the germline ends. The CDR3 spans 15 residues. DNA for the CDR3: TGTGCCAGCAGCCAACACCCCGACAGGCCCGGGGAGCTGTTTTTT. Its translation is CASSQHPDRPGELFF. Full variable domain (rest looked up from reference TRBV14 and TRBJ2-2): EAGVTQFPSHSVIEKGQTVTLRCDPISGHDNLYWYRRVMGKEIKFLLHFVKESKQDESGMPNNRFLAERTGGTYSTLKVQPAELEDSGVYFCASSQHPDRPGELFFGEGSRLTVL.

This chain connects TRBV7-2 to TRBJ1-2, with D perhaps matching TRBD1 (5 bases). The V end lost 3 bases, the J end lost 7 bases, and 18 bases lay between the germline ends. The CDR3 loop spans 15 amino acids. The germline gives CDR1 SGHTA, CDR2 FQGNSA. CDR3 region: CASSFLTSGSSGYTF. CDR3 DNA sequence: TGTGCCAGCAGCTTTTTGACCTCAGGGTCTTCTGGCTACACCTTC.